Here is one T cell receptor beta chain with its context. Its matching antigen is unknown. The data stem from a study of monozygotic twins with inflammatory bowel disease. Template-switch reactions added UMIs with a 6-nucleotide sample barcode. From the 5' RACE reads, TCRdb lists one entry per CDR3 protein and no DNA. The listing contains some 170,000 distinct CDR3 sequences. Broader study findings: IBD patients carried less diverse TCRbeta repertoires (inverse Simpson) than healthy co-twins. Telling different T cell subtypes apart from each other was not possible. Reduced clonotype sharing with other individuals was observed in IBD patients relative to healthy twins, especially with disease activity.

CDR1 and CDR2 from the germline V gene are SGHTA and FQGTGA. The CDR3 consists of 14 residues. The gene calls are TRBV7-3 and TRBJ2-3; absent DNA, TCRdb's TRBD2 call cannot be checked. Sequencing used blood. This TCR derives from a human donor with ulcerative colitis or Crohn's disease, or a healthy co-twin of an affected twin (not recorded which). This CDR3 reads CASSIAGGTDTQYF.